The T cell receptor (beta chain) described here comes from a study of blood T cell repertoires in COVID-19. Study context: Some COVID-19 samples were acute and others convalescent; all came from the United States, Italy and Spain. T cells, B-cell-depleted T cells, or PBMCs provided the cDNA or gDNA that served as material.

Germline V CDR1 and CDR2: SEHNR, FQNEAQ (reference sequence). With V trimmed by 1 base and J by 4 bases, 4 bases remained unmatched. The CDR3 spans 15 residues. Under the authors' procedure: The authors estimated nucleated cell counts from reference gene primer amplification. Using immunoSEQ multiplex PCR, the repertoire was profiled, and TCRdb retains in-frame clones only, with some absent. The V and J calls and clone size come from that table; D and trimming were worked out from the DNA. The top ten clones hold around 7.6% of a sample with 180,000 or so clones, around four fifths of them seen once.

The TCR originated in a man aged 40-49 years who had recovered from COVID-19. The sequencing input was peripheral blood. The rearrangement links TRBV7-9 to TRBJ2-5; 9 nucleotides agree with TRBD2. CDR3 in DNA: TGTGCCAGCAGCTTAGTCCTAGCGGGAATAGAGACCCAGTACTTC. Translating it yields CASSLVLAGIETQYF.